These T cell receptor beta chains were read from a single sample in a study of cytomegalovirus exposure and HLA in healthy donors. Sequenced by immunoSEQ multiplex PCR; TCRdb stores in-frame clones only, minus some. The table lists tens of thousands of clones, roughly 92% of them singletons. Sequenced sample: PBMCs. The receptors were sampled from a woman between 25 and 40 years old in good health and CMV-seropositive. Both conserved end residues are trimmed from each CDR3.

V gene	J gene	CDR3 protein
TRBV6-5	TRBJ2-4	ASSYSSTGRIQY
TRBV28	TRBJ1-1	ASKGSGGVGTEAF
TRBV28	TRBJ2-1	ASSLFVFRQASSYNEQF
TRBV11-3	TRBJ2-2	ASSPVGPRLLGDAGELF
TRBV20-1	TRBJ2-1	SALRTSEQF
TRBV27	TRBJ2-7	ASSLLAGAYEQY
TRBV9	TRBJ2-6	ASSPPPGLTDSGANVLT
TRBV28	TRBJ1-3	ASSPRGTASGNTIY
TRBV5-1	TRBJ2-1	ASSLDLASKTDEQF
TRBV29-1	TRBJ1-4	SANRDNNEKLF
TRBV19	TRBJ2-3	ASSKTLTGDTQY
TRBV5-3	TRBJ2-3	ARSLGQGSTDTQY
TRBV30	TRBJ1-5	AWSVRGTGNQPQH
TRBV4-3	TRBJ2-2	ASSRRTGELF
TRBV6-1	TRBJ2-1	ASRGQTLWF
TRBV5-1	TRBJ2-7	ASSFPGDSYEQY
TRBV27	TRBJ1-5	ASSLGQGKFQPQH
TRBV30	TRBJ1-1	AWRTDVNTEAF
TRBV5-4	TRBJ2-1	ASSDVGGNEQF
TRBV9	TRBJ2-7	ASSPTHVRGFYEQY
TRBV19	TRBJ1-2	ASSQTGLYGYT
TRBV28	TRBJ2-1	ASSQLGLGDNEQF
TRBV6-5	TRBJ1-1	ASSYSTEAF
TRBV6-6	TRBJ1-2	ASNPMTGGDGYT
TRBV7-9	TRBJ1-4	ASSLYPGRNEKLF
TRBV28	TRBJ1-3	ASSLPGRTGNTIY
TRBV5-1	TRBJ2-7	ASSLGTSGQLGHEQY
TRBV7-2	TRBJ1-2	ASSPKSGKAYGYT
TRBV4-3	TRBJ1-1	ASSQDLPPRTEAF
TRBV4-1	TRBJ2-3	ASSQEPGGQADTQY
TRBV7-9	TRBJ1-3	ASIINDPRQASNTIY